One and the same sample provided the 8 T cell receptor beta chains below, sequenced in a study of shared clonotypes between healthy human individuals. Sequencing was performed with immunoSEQ multiplex PCR; in TCRdb, only in-frame clones are kept and a portion is missing. The sample contains a few hundred thousand clones, 97% of which appear only once. Material for sequencing was naive CD4+ T cells sorted from blood. The subset here: CD45RA+ positively selected. The source is a woman aged 25-40 years in good health.

The chain uses TRBV5-1 and TRBJ1-1; D is undetermined. Germline values: CDR1 SGHRS, CDR2 YFSETQ. The CDR3 sequence is 14 residues long. V lost 4 bases and J 0 bases, leaving 10 bases between the germline ends. CDR3: CASSLDPVNTEAFF. The CDR3 DNA is TGCGCCAGCAGCCTAGACCCAGTGAACACTGAAGCTTTCTTT.

J is TRBJ1-4 and V is TRBV10-1; D might be TRBD1 (5 bases). The CDR3 spans 15 residues. Looked up from germline, CDR1 is WNHNN and CDR2 is SYGVQD (reference sequence). The V and J ends lost 4 bases and 8 bases respectively, with 17 bases between them. CDR3 sequence (DNA): TGCGCCAGCAGTGTCGGGGGGTCGCGCATGGAAAAACTGTTTTTT. It is translated as CASSVGGSRMEKLFF.

This rearrangement joins TRBV5-1 to TRBJ1-1; 7 bases map to TRBD1. CDR1 and CDR2 from the germline V gene are SGHRS and YFSETQ. Trimming at V came to 4 bases and at J to 5 bases, leaving 11 bases not matched to a gene. This CDR3 is built from 15 residues. The CDR3 is CASSQITGERTEAFF. The CDR3 nucleotides read TGCGCCAGCAGCCAAATAACAGGGGAGAGGACTGAAGCTTTCTTT.

This clone was seen once. The rearrangement links TRBV27 to TRBJ1-5; TRBD1 matches at 9 bases. Germline V gene data show CDR1 as MNHEY and CDR2 as SMNVEV (reference sequence). This CDR3 contains 14 residues. The V segment lost 5 bases and the J segment 4 bases; nucleotides outside the gene matches: 3. This chain's CDR3 is CASSHGQGNQPQHF. The CDR3 DNA reads TGTGCCAGCAGTCACGGACAGGGGAATCAGCCCCAGCATTTT.

The chain links TRBV18 to TRBJ2-7; 8 bases agree with TRBD1. V shed 5 bases and J 1 base; nucleotides not matched to a gene: 7. CDR3 length equals 15 residues. In germline, CDR1 is KGHSH, CDR2 LQKENI. Here the CDR3 reads CASSEGQGRSYEQYF. The DNA of the CDR3 is TGTGCCAGCTCAGAAGGACAGGGTCGGTCCTACGAGCAGTACTTC.

The chain links TRBV19 to TRBJ1-5; D unresolved. With 3 bases removed from V and 6 bases from J, the gap between germline ends came to 15 bases. The CDR3 length is 15 residues. CDR1 LNHDA and CDR2 SQIVND come from the germline V gene (reference sequence). CDR3 loop: CASSINQVSSQPQHF. CDR3 DNA sequence: TGTGCCAGTAGTATTAATCAGGTCTCGAGTCAGCCCCAGCATTTT. Using reference TRBV19 and TRBJ1-5 for the parts outside the CDR3, the full variable domain is DGGITQSPKYLFRKEGQNVTLSCEQNLNHDAMYWYRQDPGQGLRLIYYSQIVNDFQKGDIAEGYSVSREKKESFPLTVTSAQKNPTAFYLCASSINQVSSQPQHFGDGTRLSIL.

The V call is TRBV28, the J call TRBJ2-1; the D is unclear. The V and J ends lost 7 bases and 6 bases respectively, with 19 bases between them. Germline values: CDR1 MDHEN, CDR2 SYDVKM. The length of the CDR3 is 15 residues. The CDR3 coding sequence is TGTGCCAGCACCGCCGACTCCCTAGGCGGCAATGAGCAGTTCTTC. This codes for CASTADSLGGNEQFF.

This clone was seen a single time. The gene calls are TRBV14 and TRBJ2-7; 8 positions match TRBD2. Germline CDR1 SGHDN, CDR2 FVKESK. This CDR3 contains 13 residues. With V trimmed by 3 bases and J by 2 bases, 0 bases remained unmatched. The CDR3 DNA reads as TGTGCCAGCAGCCACGGGAGGGCCTACGAGCAGTACTTC. Its protein is CASSHGRAYEQYF.